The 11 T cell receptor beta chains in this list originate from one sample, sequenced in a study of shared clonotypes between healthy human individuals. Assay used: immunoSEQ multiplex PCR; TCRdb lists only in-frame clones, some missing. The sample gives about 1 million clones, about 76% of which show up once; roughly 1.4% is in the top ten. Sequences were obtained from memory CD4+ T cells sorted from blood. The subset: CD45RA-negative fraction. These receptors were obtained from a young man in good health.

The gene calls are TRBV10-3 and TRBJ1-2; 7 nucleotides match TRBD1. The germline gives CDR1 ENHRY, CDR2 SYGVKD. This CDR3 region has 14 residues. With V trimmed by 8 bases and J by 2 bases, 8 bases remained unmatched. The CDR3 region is CAIGRQGGNYGYTF. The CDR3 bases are TGTGCCATCGGACGACAGGGAGGGAACTATGGCTACACCTTC.

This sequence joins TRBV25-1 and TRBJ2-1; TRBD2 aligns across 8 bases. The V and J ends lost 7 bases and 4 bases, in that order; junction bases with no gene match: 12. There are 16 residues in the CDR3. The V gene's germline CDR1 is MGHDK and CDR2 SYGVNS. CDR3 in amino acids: CASTPTVTSAYNEQFF. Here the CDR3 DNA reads TGTGCCAGCACCCCAACGGTGACTAGCGCTTACAATGAGCAGTTCTTC.

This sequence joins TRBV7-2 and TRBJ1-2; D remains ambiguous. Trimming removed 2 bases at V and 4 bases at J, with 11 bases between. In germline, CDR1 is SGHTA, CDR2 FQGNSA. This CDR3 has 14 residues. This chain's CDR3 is CASSLNTGIYGYTF. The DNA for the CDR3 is TGTGCCAGCAGCTTAAATACCGGGATCTATGGCTACACCTTC. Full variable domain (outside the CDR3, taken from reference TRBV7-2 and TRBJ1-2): GAGVSQSPSNKVTEKGKDVELRCDPISGHTALYWYRQSLGQGLEFLIYFQGNSAPDKSGLPSDRFSAERTGGSVSTLTIQRTQQEDSAVYLCASSLNTGIYGYTFGSGTRLTVV.

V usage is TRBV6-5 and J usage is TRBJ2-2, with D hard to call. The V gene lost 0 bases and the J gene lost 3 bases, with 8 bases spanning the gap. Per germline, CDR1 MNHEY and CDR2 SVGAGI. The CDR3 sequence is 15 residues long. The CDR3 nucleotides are TGTGCCAGCAGTTACTCAAGGCGAGACACCGGGGAGCTGTTTTTT. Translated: CASSYSRRDTGELFF.

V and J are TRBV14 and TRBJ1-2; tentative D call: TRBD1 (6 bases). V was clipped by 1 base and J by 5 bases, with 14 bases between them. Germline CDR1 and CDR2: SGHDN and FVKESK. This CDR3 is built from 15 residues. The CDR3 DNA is TGTGCCAGCAGCCAAGCTCCAGGGGTAAAGTATGGCTACACCTTC. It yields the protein CASSQAPGVKYGYTF.

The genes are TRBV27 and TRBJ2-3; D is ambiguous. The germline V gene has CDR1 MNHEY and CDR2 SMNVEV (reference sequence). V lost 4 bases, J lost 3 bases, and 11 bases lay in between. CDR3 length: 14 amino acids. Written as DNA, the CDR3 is TGTGCCAGCAGTTCCCAGCTAGTGACAGATACGCAGTATTTT. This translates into CASSSQLVTDTQYF.

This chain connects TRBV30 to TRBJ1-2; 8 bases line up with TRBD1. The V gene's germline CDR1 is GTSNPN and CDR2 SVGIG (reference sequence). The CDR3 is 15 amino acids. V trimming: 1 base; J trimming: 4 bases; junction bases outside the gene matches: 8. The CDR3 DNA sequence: TGTGCCTGGAGTGCGGGACAGGTGACAATCTATGGCTACACCTTC. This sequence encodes CAWSAGQVTIYGYTF. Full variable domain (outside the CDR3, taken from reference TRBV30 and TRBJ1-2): SQTIHQWPATLVQPVGSPLSLECTVEGTSNPNLYWYRQAAGRGLQLLFYSVGIGQISSEVPQNLSASRPQDRQFILSSKKLLLSDSGFYLCAWSAGQVTIYGYTFGSGTRLTVV.

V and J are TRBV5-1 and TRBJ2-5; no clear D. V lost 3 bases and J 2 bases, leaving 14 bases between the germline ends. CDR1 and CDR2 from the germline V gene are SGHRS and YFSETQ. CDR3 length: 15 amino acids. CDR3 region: CASSSRNSIQETQYF. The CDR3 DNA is TGCGCCAGCAGCTCCAGAAACTCCATTCAAGAGACCCAGTACTTC.

CDR3 residues: CASSLITGIEGYTF. The CDR3 DNA reads as TGTGCCAGCAGTTTAATTACCGGGATTGAAGGCTACACCTTC. J is TRBJ1-2 and V is TRBV28, with D hard to call. CDR1 is MDHEN, CDR2 SYDVKM, per germline. CDR3 length: 14 amino acids. Trimming pared 2 bases from V and 8 bases from J, leaving 15 bases between.

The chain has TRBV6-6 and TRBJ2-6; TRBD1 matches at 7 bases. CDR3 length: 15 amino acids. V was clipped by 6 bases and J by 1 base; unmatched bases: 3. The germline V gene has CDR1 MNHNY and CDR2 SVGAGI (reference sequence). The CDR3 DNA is TGTGCCAGCAGAGACAGGGATTCTGGGGCCAACGTCCTGACTTTC. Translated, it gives CASRDRDSGANVLTF.

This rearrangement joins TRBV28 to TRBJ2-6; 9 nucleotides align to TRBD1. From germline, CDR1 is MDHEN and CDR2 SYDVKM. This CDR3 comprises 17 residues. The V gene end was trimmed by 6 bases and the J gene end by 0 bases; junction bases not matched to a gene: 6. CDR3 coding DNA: TGTGCCAGCAGGTCGGGACAGGGTCGCTCTGGGGCCAACGTCCTGACTTTC. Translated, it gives CASRSGQGRSGANVLTF.